This record covers a single TCR beta chain. This specimen comes from a study of blood T cells in healthy people across ages. Trimming cost V 6 bases and J 6 bases; bases outside gene matches: 9. CDR1 is MNHNY and CDR2 is SVGAGI in the germline V gene (reference sequence). CDR3 length: 16 residues. PCR was performed a second time for about 7 to 12 cycles using a sample-barcoded 5' primer and a J-beta primer mix. TCRdb re-called the 5' RACE reads through MiXCR, storing one row per CDR3 protein. The table includes over 1,500,000 distinct CDR3 sequences, less than 50% detected once. This rearrangement joins TRBV6-6 to TRBJ2-1; TRBD2 matches 12 bases. Sequencing was done on a sample of blood. This TCR was sampled from a woman in her 40s in good health. The CDR3 DNA reads as TGTGCCAGCAGACTAGCGGGGGGCCAAAGGCCCAATGAGCAGTTCTTC. It encodes CASRLAGGQRPNEQFF.